One and the same sample provided the 17 T cell receptor beta chains below, sequenced in a study of blood T cell repertoires in COVID-19. Repertoires were generated with immunoSEQ multiplex PCR, while TCRdb's copy carries only in-frame clones and drops some. The data show fewer than 350,000 clones, around 85% seen once. The sequenced sample consisted of PBMCs or T cells enriched from blood (not recorded which). The source is a woman under 40 who had been exposed to COVID-19.

The chain employs TRBV4-3 and TRBJ2-7; D perhaps matches TRBD2 (7 bases). Germline assignment: CDR1 LGHNA and CDR2 YSLEER. Trimming stripped 0 bases from V and 3 bases from J, with 18 bases between. This CDR3 is built from 17 residues. As DNA, the CDR3 is TGCGCCAGCAGCCAAGAATCGCACAGAGGGGGGGTCTACGAGCAGTACTTC. Translation gives CASSQESHRGGVYEQYF.

The rearrangement links TRBV30 to TRBJ2-4; unclear D gene. CDR1 is GTSNPN and CDR2 is SVGIG in the germline V gene (reference sequence). V gave up 2 bases and J gave up 0 bases, with 11 bases separating them. The CDR3 is 15 residues long. The CDR3 nucleotides are TGTGCCTGGAGTCGAAGTGAACTAGCCAAAAACATTCAGTACTTC. Its protein is CAWSRSELAKNIQYF.

The CDR3 sequence: CASAAPRAQGWGPNYGYTF. CDR3 DNA: TGTGCCAGCGCCGCTCCCCGGGCCCAAGGGTGGGGGCCTAACTATGGCTACACCTTC. V is TRBV2 and J is TRBJ1-2; maybe TRBD1 (6 bases). Germline loops: CDR1 SNHLY, CDR2 FYNNEI. The V end was cut by 8 bases, the J end by 0 bases, with 28 bases between. The CDR3 sequence is 19 residues long.

This clone was counted a few times. The chain has TRBV28 and TRBJ1-5, with TRBD1 matching over 10 bases. V lost 6 bases and J lost 4; bases outside the gene matches: 9. Germline V lookup: CDR1 MDHEN, CDR2 SYDVKM. The CDR3 has 16 residues. Here the CDR3 DNA reads TGTGCCAGCAGATGGGGACAGGGGCTAAGGAATCAGCCCCAGCATTTT. Translating it yields CASRWGQGLRNQPQHF.

The chain recombines TRBV6-1 with TRBJ1-5; 8 bases agree with TRBD1. There are 13 residues in the CDR3. Trimming at V came to 3 bases and at J to 5 bases, leaving 0 bases not matched to a gene. In germline, CDR1 is MNHNS, CDR2 SASEGT. CDR3 in amino acids: CASSDRGHQPQHF. CDR3 sequence (DNA): TGTGCCAGCAGTGACAGGGGGCATCAGCCCCAGCATTTT.

The chain joins TRBV9 to TRBJ1-4, with 7 nucleotides matching TRBD1. J lost 8 bases, V lost 3 bases, and 10 bases had no gene match. Per germline, CDR1 SGDLS and CDR2 YYNGEE. This CDR3 comprises 15 residues. The CDR3 spells CASSADRAPQEKLFF. The CDR3 DNA sequence: TGTGCCAGCAGCGCCGACAGGGCCCCTCAAGAAAAACTGTTTTTT. The full variable domain, its missing parts supplied by reference TRBV9 and TRBJ1-4, is DSGVTQTPKHLITATGQRVTLRCSPRSGDLSVYWYQQSLDQGLQFLIQYYNGEERAKGNILERFSAQQFPDLHSELNLSSLELGDSALYFCASSADRAPQEKLFFGSGTQLSVL.

J is TRBJ1-2 and V is TRBV19, with D possibly TRBD1 on 5 matching bases. V lost 6 bases and J 2 bases, leaving 16 bases between the germline ends. There are 15 residues in the CDR3. Per the germline V gene, CDR1 is LNHDA and CDR2 is SQIVND (reference sequence). As DNA, the CDR3 is TGTGCCAGTAGGGTTTCGGGGGATATCAACTATGGCTACACCTTC. Its protein is CASRVSGDINYGYTF.

The CDR3 nucleotides read TGCGCCAGCAGCCAAGAGCTAGCGGGGGGAACAGATACGCAGTATTTT. Its protein product is CASSQELAGGTDTQYF. The chain employs TRBV4-3 and TRBJ2-3; 11 bases line up with TRBD2. After removal of 0 bases from V and 3 bases from J, the junction contained 2 bases not matched to a gene. Germline-derived CDR1 and CDR2 are LGHNA and YSLEER. The CDR3 sequence is 16 residues long.

This chain connects TRBV14 to TRBJ2-3; 10 bases match TRBD2. The CDR3 spans 19 residues. CDR1 SGHDN and CDR2 FVKESK come from the germline V gene. After removal of 4 bases from V and 7 bases from J, the junction contained 20 bases not matched to a gene. The CDR3 coding sequence is TGTGCCAGCAGCCCCACCGGACTAGCGGTACTAATTGGGGGAAATACGCAGTATTTT. Protein: CASSPTGLAVLIGGNTQYF. Based on the CDR3 plus reference TRBV14 and TRBJ2-3, the full variable domain is EAGVTQFPSHSVIEKGQTVTLRCDPISGHDNLYWYRRVMGKEIKFLLHFVKESKQDESGMPNNRFLAERTGGTYSTLKVQPAELEDSGVYFCASSPTGLAVLIGGNTQYFGPGTRLTVL.

The gene calls are TRBV5-1 and TRBJ2-3, with 8 bases matching TRBD2. The V gene's germline CDR1 is SGHRS and CDR2 YFSETQ. The CDR3 contains 17 residues. V shed 0 bases, J shed 1 base, and the junction held 7 bases outside the gene matches. CDR3: CASSLALGAGGTDTQYF. In nucleotides, the CDR3 is TGCGCCAGCAGCTTGGCCCTTGGAGCGGGGGGCACAGATACGCAGTATTTT.

The CDR3 DNA reads TGTGCCAGCAGCCCCGACTGGTACCAAGAGACCCAGTACTTC. It yields the protein CASSPDWYQETQYF. The V call is TRBV7-2, the J call TRBJ2-5; no firm D call. This CDR3 has 14 amino acids. V was clipped by 5 bases and J by 0 bases, with 10 bases between them. CDR1 and CDR2 (germline): SGHTA, FQGNSA.

The J gene is TRBJ2-5, the V gene TRBV28; possible D gene TRBD2, 5 bases. CDR1 MDHEN and CDR2 SYDVKM come from the germline V gene. The length of the CDR3 is 15 residues. The V and J ends lost 5 bases and 4 bases respectively, with 17 bases between them. DNA of the CDR3: TGTGCCAGCAGTCTCTCGGACTTCGCGCTAGAGACCCAGTACTTC. Amino acid sequence: CASSLSDFALETQYF.

The chain uses TRBV18 and TRBJ1-2; no firm D call. Germline CDR1 KGHSH, CDR2 LQKENI. V lost 6 bases to trimming and J lost 4 bases, with 15 bases between them. The CDR3 covers 14 residues. The CDR3 nucleotides read TGTGCCAGCTCCCCCGCAACTGAAAGCTATGGCTACACCTTC. Encoded protein: CASSPATESYGYTF.

CDR3: CASSIGTMTYEQYF. CDR3 nucleotide sequence: TGTGCCAGTAGTATAGGGACAATGACCTACGAGCAGTACTTC. The chain uses TRBV19 and TRBJ2-7; D may be TRBD1 (5 bases). There are 14 residues in the CDR3. CDR1 is LNHDA and CDR2 is SQIVND in the germline V gene (reference sequence). Trimming shortened V by 1 base and J by 2 bases, and 9 bases separated the two germline ends.

The genes are TRBV4-1 and TRBJ2-2; perhaps TRBD2 as D (5 bases). This CDR3 spans 15 amino acids. In germline, CDR1 is MGHRA, CDR2 YSYEKL. Trimming cost V 6 bases and J 1 base, with 12 bases left between them. CDR3 sequence: CASRVEGLNTGELFF. The CDR3 DNA follows: TGCGCCAGCAGGGTCGAGGGCCTGAACACCGGGGAGCTGTTTTTT.

The genes are TRBV6-5 and TRBJ2-7; a weak D match, TRBD1 (6 bases). This CDR3 has 15 residues. Looked up from germline, CDR1 is MNHEY and CDR2 is SVGAGI. Trimming took 7 bases from V and 2 from J, leaving 18 bases between them. The CDR3 bases are TGTGCCAGCACAACAGGGCAGCCCCCCACCTACGAGCAGTACTTC. Translated, it gives CASTTGQPPTYEQYF.

The chain combines TRBV18 with TRBJ2-7; maybe TRBD1 (5 bases). CDR1 is KGHSH, CDR2 LQKENI, per germline. Trimming took 6 bases from V and 2 from J, leaving 20 bases between them. The CDR3 runs 16 residues. DNA of the CDR3: TGTGCCAGCTCCCAGGGTTGGGCAGGACAAACCTACGAGCAGTACTTC. It codes for CASSQGWAGQTYEQYF.